A selection of T cell receptor beta chains follows, all from one sample in a study of T cell repertoires in cytomegalovirus infection. Antigens of these TCRs are unknown. MiXCR was run by TCRdb on the reads, yielding one entry per CDR3 protein. The data show 700,000 to 900,000 distinct CDR3 sequences, roughly 29% seen once. The starting material was cultured CD8+ T cells from PBMCs, obtained from culture after CMV antigen stimulation. Receptor source: a human donor in good health (CMV status not recorded). Some clones in this sample may be carry-over from other donors' samples. The CDR3 runs from the conserved cysteine through the conserved F or W. A D gene is named only where the DNA matches it firmly. Clone sizes are given selectively: once, few, many, or a class where the clone is expanded.

abundance	d_gene	v_gene	j_gene	CDR3aa	CDR3nt
.	TRBD1	TRBV24-1	TRBJ2-1	CATSAGGGYNEQFF	TGTGCCACCAGTGCAGGGGGCGGGTACAATGAGCAGTTCTTC
few	.	TRBV6-1	TRBJ1-1	CASSASDHPADTEAFF	TGTGCCAGCAGTGCTAGTGACCACCCGGCGGACACTGAAGCTTTCTTT
many	TRBD2	TRBV7-2	TRBJ2-3	CASRRLAGRLGTDTQYF	TGTGCCAGCAGAAGACTAGCGGGGAGGCTTGGCACAGATACGCAGTATTTT
many	TRBD2	TRBV7-2	TRBJ2-3	CASSLGLEITDTQYF	TGTGCCAGCAGCCTGGGACTAGAGATCACAGATACGCAGTATTTT
once	.	TRBV7-6	TRBJ2-7	CASSFPQGYEQYF	TGTGCCAGCAGCTTCCCCCAGGGCTACGAGCAGTACTTC
.	.	TRBV7-9	TRBJ1-2	CASSSRGGGRTEGYTF	TGTGCCAGCAGCTCCCGTGGTGGGGGCCGAACGGAGGGCTACACCTTC
once	TRBD2	TRBV20-1	TRBJ2-3	CSAALAGPTDTQYF	TGCAGTGCTGCCCTAGCGGGGCCAACAGATACGCAGTATTTT
.	.	TRBV4-1	TRBJ1-2	CASSQYETLRGYTF	TGCGCCAGCAGCCAGTATGAGACTCTTCGTGGCTACACCTTC
many	.	TRBV7-7	TRBJ2-5	CASSYRQDETQYF	TGTGCTAGCAGCTACAGACAGGACGAGACCCAGTACTTC
few	.	TRBV7-2	TRBJ2-5	CASSLLGTGLQETQYF	TGTGCCAGCAGCTTGTTGGGAACAGGGTTACAAGAGACCCAGTACTTC
few	.	TRBV10-3	TRBJ1-1	CAIRDGNTEAFF	TGTGCCATCAGGGACGGGAACACTGAAGCTTTCTTT
.	.	TRBV4-3	TRBJ2-3	CASSQDVFGRTDTQYF	TGCGCCAGCAGCCAAGATGTCTTCGGTCGCACAGATACGCAGTATTTT
.	TRBD1	TRBV5-6	TRBJ2-7	CASSGDRVAYEQYF	TGTGCCAGCAGCGGGGACAGGGTGGCCTACGAGCAGTACTTC
.	TRBD2	TRBV27	TRBJ2-1	CASSPSLAGTNEQFF	TGTGCCAGCAGTCCCTCCCTAGCGGGGACCAATGAGCAGTTCTTC
.	TRBD2	TRBV12-3/TRBV12-4	TRBJ2-3	CASSLYASGGAGTDTQYF	TGTGCCAGCAGTTTGTATGCTAGCGGGGGGGCTGGCACAGATACGCAGTATTTT
.	TRBD2	TRBV3-1	TRBJ2-1	CASSANGGVYNEQFF	TGTGCCAGCAGCGCTAACGGGGGGGTCTACAATGAGCAGTTCTTC
.	TRBD1	TRBV7-2	TRBJ1-2	CASSFYGQGLGYTF	TGTGCCAGCAGCTTCTACGGACAGGGGCTTGGCTACACCTTC
few	.	TRBV6-5	TRBJ2-3	CASSSADREAERDAHDTQYF	TGTGCCAGCAGTTCCGCCGACAGGGAAGCTGAGCGGGATGCACATGATACGCAGTATTTT
few	.	TRBV7-9	TRBJ1-3	CASSPTNGGNTIYF	TGTGCCAGCAGCCCAACAAATGGTGGAAACACCATATATTTT
many	.	TRBV12-3/TRBV12-4	TRBJ2-3	CASSFGGVADTQYF	TGTGCCAGCAGTTTTGGGGGAGTCGCAGATACGCAGTATTTT
many	.	TRBV12-3/TRBV12-4	TRBJ2-5	CASLGMEETQYF	TGTGCCAGCCTGGGGATGGAGGAGACCCAGTACTTC
few	TRBD2	TRBV11-3	TRBJ2-3	CASAERGATDTQYF	TGTGCCAGCGCCGAGCGGGGGGCCACAGATACGCAGTATTTT
few	.	TRBV6-6	TRBJ2-7	CASQIGTQYYEQYF	TGTGCCAGCCAAATTGGGACCCAATACTACGAGCAGTACTTC
.	.	TRBV29-1	TRBJ2-6	CSVEISGAGANVLTF	TGCAGCGTTGAAATCTCAGGGGCCGGGGCCAACGTCCTGACTTTC
.	.	TRBV25-1	TRBJ2-1	CASSELGVNEQFF	TGTGCCAGCAGTGAATTGGGGGTTAATGAGCAGTTCTTC
.	.	TRBV7-9	TRBJ2-2	CASSPPRGRNTGELFF	TGTGCCAGCAGCCCCCCCCGGGGCCGCAACACCGGGGAGCTGTTTTTT
.	TRBD1	TRBV4-1	TRBJ2-3	CASSQRQGDTDTQYF	TGCGCCAGCAGCCAGAGACAGGGAGACACAGATACGCAGTATTTT
.	TRBD1	TRBV6-1	TRBJ1-5	CASSEEGTAHYSNQPQHF	TGTGCCAGCAGTGAAGAAGGGACAGCTCATTATAGCAATCAGCCCCAGCATTTT
few	.	TRBV27	TRBJ2-3	CASSLLGAGVSTDTQYF	TGTGCCAGCAGTTTATTGGGGGCGGGGGTTAGCACAGATACGCAGTATTTT
.	.	TRBV12-3/TRBV12-4	TRBJ1-2	CASSLNSWGSNYGYTF	TGTGCCAGCAGTTTAAATAGTTGGGGCAGTAACTATGGCTACACCTTC
.	TRBD2	TRBV6-5	TRBJ2-1	CASSWPNPGTSGGDNEQFF	TGTGCCAGCAGTTGGCCAAACCCCGGGACTAGCGGGGGGGACAATGAGCAGTTCTTC
few	.	TRBV11-2	TRBJ2-3	CASRGRSYTDTQYF	TGTGCCAGCAGGGGCAGGTCCTACACAGATACGCAGTATTTT
few	TRBD1	TRBV7-9	TRBJ1-2	CASSLAGQGLSSNYGYTF	TGTGCCAGCAGCTTAGCCGGACAGGGGCTCTCCTCTAACTATGGCTACACCTTC
few	.	TRBV4-1	TRBJ1-1	CASSQDQTQGYNTEAFF	TGCGCCAGCAGCCAAGATCAGACGCAGGGTTACAACACTGAAGCTTTCTTT
.	TRBD2	TRBV4-1	TRBJ2-4	CASSQGPLAIQYF	TGCGCCAGCAGCCAAGGGCCACTAGCGATTCAGTACTTC
many	.	TRBV12-3/TRBV12-4	TRBJ2-2	CASSFDYPGELFF	TGTGCCAGCAGTTTCGACTATCCCGGGGAGCTGTTTTTT
few	TRBD2	TRBV7-9	TRBJ2-1	CASSLPRSRGDLNEQFF	TGTGCCAGCAGCTTACCAAGAAGTCGGGGGGACCTCAATGAGCAGTTCTTC
many	TRBD2	TRBV7-6	TRBJ2-1	CASSSPRRGGGNEQFF	TGTGCCAGCAGCTCCCCTAGGCGGGGGGGCGGAAATGAGCAGTTCTTC
.	.	TRBV29-1	TRBJ2-2	CSVDPLGSRELFF	TGCAGCGTTGATCCTTTAGGGTCCAGGGAGCTGTTTTTT
few	TRBD1	TRBV12-3/TRBV12-4	TRBJ2-1	CASSSDRGGSYNEQFF	TGTGCCAGCAGCTCCGACAGGGGAGGCTCCTACAATGAGCAGTTCTTC
few	.	TRBV5-1	TRBJ2-2	CASSFLPSGTGELFF	TGCGCCAGCAGCTTTCTCCCCTCAGGCACCGGGGAGCTGTTTTTT
.	.	TRBV4-1	TRBJ2-1	CASSQDRSLYNEQFF	TGCGCCAGCAGCCAAGACAGGTCTCTCTACAATGAGCAGTTCTTC
.	.	TRBV5-6	TRBJ2-3	CASSPVWGGALGRTDTQYF	TGTGCCAGCAGCCCGGTGTGGGGCGGGGCCCTCGGGCGCACAGATACGCAGTATTTT
.	TRBD2	TRBV12-3/TRBV12-4	TRBJ2-1	CASSSSGLADSYNEQFF	TGTGCCAGCAGTTCTTCCGGACTAGCGGACTCCTACAATGAGCAGTTCTTC
many	TRBD1	TRBV7-6	TRBJ2-3	CASSLPQGEITDTQYF	TGTGCCAGCAGTCTACCCCAGGGGGAGATCACAGATACGCAGTATTTT
.	.	TRBV6-1	TRBJ2-3	CASSAEGRSTDTQYF	TGTGCCAGCAGTGCGGAGGGGCGCAGCACAGATACGCAGTATTTT
.	TRBD2	TRBV4-1	TRBJ2-3	CASSQDWLAGVADTQYF	TGTGCCAGCAGCCAAGACTGGCTAGCGGGGGTTGCAGATACGCAGTATTTT
.	TRBD2	TRBV20-1	TRBJ2-1	CSADVAGGPHNEQFF	TGCAGTGCGGACGTAGCGGGGGGGCCGCACAATGAGCAGTTCTTC
.	.	TRBV29-1	TRBJ1-2	CSVEQGLDNYGYTF	TGCAGCGTTGAACAGGGATTGGATAACTATGGCTACACCTTC